A single sample gave rise to the 15 T cell receptor beta chains below, sequenced in a study of beta chain features in type 1 diabetes. Expressed TCRB transcripts got sequenced, as all isolated RNA was reverse transcribed. Here immunoSEQ multiplex PCR was the method, and the copy in TCRdb shows in-frame clones only, minus some. The table shows more than 300,000 clones, with 10% to 15% occurring only once. The sample taken for sequencing was naive CD4+ T cells from blood. The receptors here all came from a man between 18 and 29 years old in good health.

The genes are TRBV6-5 and TRBJ2-7, with 9 bases matching TRBD1. The V gene end was trimmed by 6 bases and the J gene end by 6 bases; junction bases not matched to a gene: 9. The V gene's germline CDR1 is MNHEY and CDR2 SVGAGI. There are 14 residues in the CDR3. The CDR3 bases are TGTGCCAGCAGGGACAGGGGTTTCCCCGCCGAGCAGTACTTC. Amino acids: CASRDRGFPAEQYF.

The gene calls are TRBV14 and TRBJ2-5, with 14 bases lining up with TRBD2. V shed 4 bases and J 1 base; nucleotides not matched to a gene: 11. Per the germline V gene, CDR1 is SGHDN and CDR2 is FVKESK. This CDR3 has 19 amino acids. The CDR3 nucleotides read TGTGCCAGCAGCCGAAGAGTAAGGACTAGCGGGAGGACCCAAGAGACCCAGTACTTC. This gives the protein CASSRRVRTSGRTQETQYF. Full variable domain (missing parts from reference TRBV14 and TRBJ2-5): EAGVTQFPSHSVIEKGQTVTLRCDPISGHDNLYWYRRVMGKEIKFLLHFVKESKQDESGMPNNRFLAERTGGTYSTLKVQPAELEDSGVYFCASSRRVRTSGRTQETQYFGPGTRLLVL.

The chain couples TRBV27 to TRBJ2-2, with 8 nucleotides matching TRBD1. V shed 10 bases, J shed 0 bases, and the junction held 7 bases outside the gene matches. CDR3 length: 15 amino acids. The germline CDR1 and CDR2 sequences are MNHEY and SMNVEV (reference sequence). The CDR3 sequence: CATRTGTANTGELFF. In DNA form, the CDR3 reads TGTGCCACCAGGACAGGGACAGCGAACACCGGGGAGCTGTTTTTT.

There are a few counts of this clone. V gene TRBV28 combines with J gene TRBJ2-7; perhaps TRBD2 as D (5 bases). V lost 6 bases and J lost 2, with 8 bases in between. Germline V gene data show CDR1 as MDHEN and CDR2 as SYDVKM. This CDR3 is built from 12 residues. The CDR3 sequence: CASRPGTYEQYF. For the CDR3, the DNA is TGTGCCAGCAGACCCGGGACCTACGAGCAGTACTTC.

The V and J genes are TRBV29-1 and TRBJ2-1; 10 bases align to TRBD2. In germline, CDR1 is SQVTM, CDR2 ANQGSEA. J gave up 3 bases and V 5 bases, and 4 bases lay outside the gene matches. This CDR3 is 14 amino acids long. The CDR3 DNA follows: TGCAGCGTTAGGGCTAGCGGGAGCTACAATGAGCAGTTCTTC. Its protein is CSVRASGSYNEQFF.

This clone was counted a few times. The CDR3 is CASTRQVNTEAFF. The CDR3 nucleotides are TGTGCCAGTACAAGGCAGGTGAACACTGAAGCTTTCTTT. The chain joins TRBV19 to TRBJ1-1; no reliable D call. Germline V gene sequence: CDR1 LNHDA, CDR2 SQIVND (reference sequence). This CDR3 spans 13 amino acids. V lost 7 bases and J lost 0, with 9 bases in between.

This clone was observed once. This chain uses TRBV7-6 with TRBJ1-2; D gene ambiguous. The germline V gene encodes CDR1 SGHVS and CDR2 FNYEAQ. This CDR3 comprises 20 residues. Deletions cut 0 bases from V and 0 bases from J, with 23 bases between. The chain's CDR3 is CASSLARGLRSAPANYGYTF. CDR3 coding DNA: TGTGCCAGCAGCTTAGCTAGAGGTTTGCGGTCAGCCCCAGCTAACTATGGCTACACCTTC.

This chain connects TRBV28 to TRBJ1-2, with 7 bases aligning to TRBD1. Trimming cost V 4 bases and J 3 bases; bases outside gene matches: 2. Germline V lookup: CDR1 MDHEN, CDR2 SYDVKM. The CDR3 runs to 13 residues. The CDR3 DNA reads TGTGCCAGCAGTTCCGGACAGGACTATGGCTACACCTTC. Amino acid sequence: CASSSGQDYGYTF.

This clone was recorded a few times. This sequence joins TRBV21-1 and TRBJ2-7; the table's D gene call, TRBD2, was not cross checked with the DNA. TRBV21-1 is classified as a pseudogene. The CDR3 contains 12 residues. CDR3 coding DNA: TGTGCCAGCAGCAAAGTTCGGTTTCGAGGGATTTTC. It translates to CASSKVRFRGIF.

This rearrangement joins TRBV5-1 to TRBJ2-7, with D possibly TRBD2 on 6 matching bases. CDR3 length: 15 amino acids. With 0 bases removed from V and 4 bases from J, the gap between germline ends came to 14 bases. Germline V gives CDR1 SGHRS, CDR2 YFSETQ. DNA of the CDR3: TGCGCCAGCAGCTTGGGAGTCGGGGGTGCTTACGAGCAGTACTTC. The encoded protein is CASSLGVGGAYEQYF.

The chain uses TRBV30 and TRBJ2-1; maybe TRBD2 (6 bases). Trimming left V 3 bases short and J 9 bases short, with 18 bases between. Germline values: CDR1 GTSNPN, CDR2 SVGIG (reference sequence). This CDR3 is built from 14 residues. The CDR3 spells CAWREPTRDSEQFF. For the CDR3, the DNA is TGTGCCTGGAGGGAACCGACCCGGGACTCTGAGCAGTTCTTC.

The chain carries TRBV19 and TRBJ1-4; D not resolved. Trimming took 3 bases from V and 8 from J, leaving 16 bases between them. The germline V gene encodes CDR1 LNHDA and CDR2 SQIVND (reference sequence). CDR3 length: 15 residues. CDR3 sequence: CASSIGGSSNEKLFF. CDR3 in DNA: TGTGCCAGTAGTATCGGCGGAAGTAGTAACGAAAAACTGTTTTTT.

This sequence joins TRBV18 and TRBJ1-1; 8 nucleotides agree with TRBD1. Germline values: CDR1 KGHSH, CDR2 LQKENI. Trimming removed 3 bases from V and 2 bases from J; junction bases left unmatched: 8. CDR3 length equals 16 residues. CDR3 sequence: CASSPQDRVGNTEAFF. DNA of the CDR3: TGTGCCAGCTCACCCCAGGACAGGGTTGGTAACACTGAAGCTTTCTTT.

This clone was picked up a small number of times. The chain uses TRBV28 and TRBJ2-3, with TRBD2 matching 7 bases. V shed 1 base and J 4 bases; nucleotides not matched to a gene: 2. Per germline, CDR1 MDHEN and CDR2 SYDVKM. This CDR3 is built from 14 residues. CDR3 amino acids: CASSLSAGADTQYF. Written as DNA, the CDR3 is TGTGCCAGCAGTTTATCGGCGGGGGCAGATACGCAGTATTTT.

This clone has more than one count but fewer than ten. The chain employs TRBV5-1 and TRBJ2-6; a weak D match, TRBD1 (6 bases). Germline loops: CDR1 SGHRS, CDR2 YFSETQ. Trimming removed 2 bases at V and 2 bases at J, with 8 bases between. The CDR3 sequence is 15 residues long. The CDR3 DNA is TGCGCCAGCAGCTTTGGACAGCCTGGGGCCAACGTCCTGACTTTC. This sequence encodes CASSFGQPGANVLTF.